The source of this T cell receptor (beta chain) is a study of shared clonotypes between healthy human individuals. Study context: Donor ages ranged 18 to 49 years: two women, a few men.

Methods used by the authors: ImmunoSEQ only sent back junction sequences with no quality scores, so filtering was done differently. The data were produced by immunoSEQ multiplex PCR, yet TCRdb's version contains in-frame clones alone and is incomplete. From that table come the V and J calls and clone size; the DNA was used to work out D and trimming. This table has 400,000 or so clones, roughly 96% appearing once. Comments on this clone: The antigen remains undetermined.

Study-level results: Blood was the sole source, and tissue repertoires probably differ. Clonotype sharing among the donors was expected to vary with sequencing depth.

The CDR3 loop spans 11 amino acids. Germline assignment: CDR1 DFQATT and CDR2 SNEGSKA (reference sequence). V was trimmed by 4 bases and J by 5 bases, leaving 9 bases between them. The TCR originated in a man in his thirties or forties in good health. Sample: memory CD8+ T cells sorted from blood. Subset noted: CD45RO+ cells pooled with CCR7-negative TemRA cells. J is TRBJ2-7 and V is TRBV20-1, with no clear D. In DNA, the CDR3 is TGCAGTGCTAAACTAATCAACGAGCAGTACTTC. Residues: CSAKLINEQYF.